This T cell receptor (beta chain) stems from a study of T cell responses to AZD1222 COVID-19 vaccine. Between the trimmed V and J ends, which lost 4 bases and 3 bases, there was a span of 8 bases. The CDR3 runs 12 residues. In germline, CDR1 is SGHRS, CDR2 YFSETQ. Using immunoSEQ multiplex PCR, the repertoire was profiled, and TCRdb retains in-frame clones only, with some absent. Here the sample spans roughly 30,000 clones, roughly 74% being singletons. The V gene is TRBV5-1, the J gene TRBJ2-7; D is unresolved. The receptor comes from an adult who received the AZD1222 COVID-19 vaccine. The sequenced sample was peripheral blood, obtained 28 days after the second AZD1222 dose. The CDR3 sequence is CASSLRGYEQYF. In nucleotides, the CDR3 is TGCGCCAGCAGCCTGAGAGGCTACGAGCAGTACTTC.